This T cell receptor beta chain was identified during a study of CD8 T cells in Susac syndrome. CD8+ and CD4+ T cells circulating in blood were sequenced for TCR beta. V was trimmed by 0 bases and J by 4 bases, leaving 13 bases between them. Germline CDR1 reads MGHRA; CDR2 reads YSYEKL. The CDR3 runs to 15 residues. RNA totalling about 0.45 to 1 ug underwent reverse transcription with random hexamers. TCRdb analysed the immunoSEQ multiplex PCR reads with MiXCR anew, one entry per CDR3 protein. The table has 200,000 to 300,000 distinct CDR3 sequences, 90% to 96% seen once. The receptor was derived from a human donor with Susac syndrome. Sequenced sample: CD4+ T cells from PBMCs. The chain joins TRBV4-1 to TRBJ2-7, with a possible D match to TRBD2 (5 bases). The CDR3 region has the DNA TGCGCCAGCAGCCAAGATCGAAGTAGCGCTTACGAGCAGTACTTC. This encodes CASSQDRSSAYEQYF.